These 9 T cell receptor beta chains were all obtained from the same sample, sequenced in a study of blood T cell repertoires in COVID-19. Generated by immunoSEQ multiplex PCR, the TCRdb table keeps only in-frame clones and is missing some. Of about 220,000 clones in the sample, 75% to 90% are singletons; the top ten hold 5.2%. The sample comprised peripheral blood. These receptors were obtained from a woman in her seventies with COVID-19, enrolled during active disease.

The chain carries TRBV5-4 and TRBJ1-2, with D possibly matching TRBD1 (6 bases). Germline lookup yields CDR1 SGHNT and CDR2 YYREEE (reference sequence). V was trimmed by 0 bases and J by 1 base, leaving 7 bases between them. The CDR3 has 14 amino acids. CDR3 nucleotide sequence: TGTGCCAGCAGCTTGGGACAGGTTAACTATGGCTACACCTTC. Its translation: CASSLGQVNYGYTF.

The V and J genes are TRBV29-1 and TRBJ1-2; 7 bases are a match to TRBD1. The CDR3 is 12 amino acids. V dropped 4 bases and J dropped 3; count of bases not matched to a gene: 2. The germline gives CDR1 SQVTM, CDR2 ANQGSEA. The CDR3 region is CSVGQGDYGYTF. The CDR3 nucleotides are TGCAGCGTTGGGCAGGGGGACTATGGCTACACCTTC.

The CDR3, as DNA: TGTGCCAGCAGCTACTGGACAGGGTTAGTCGGGGAGCTGTTTTTT. Translation gives CASSYWTGLVGELFF. The rearrangement links TRBV7-2 to TRBJ2-2, with 8 positions matching TRBD1. This CDR3 contains 15 residues. After removal of 4 bases from V and 7 bases from J, the junction contained 8 bases not matched to a gene. Germline CDR1 and CDR2: SGHTA and FQGNSA.

The chain carries TRBV4-1 and TRBJ1-5, with 8 bases lining up with TRBD1. The germline V gene has CDR1 MGHRA and CDR2 YSYEKL. The CDR3 spans 19 residues. V lost 0 bases to trimming and J lost 2 bases; unmatched junction nucleotides: 12. The chain's CDR3 is CASSQDSGQAIGGNQPQHF. Here the CDR3 DNA reads TGCGCCAGCAGCCAAGATTCGGGACAGGCTATTGGGGGCAATCAGCCCCAGCATTTT.

The J gene is TRBJ1-1, the V gene TRBV28; unclear D gene. Trimming left V 5 bases short and J 0 bases short, with 7 bases between. The CDR3 is made up of 13 amino acids. CDR1 is MDHEN and CDR2 is SYDVKM in the germline V gene. CDR3 sequence reads: CASSIGMNTEAFF. The CDR3 coding sequence is TGTGCCAGCAGTATCGGGATGAACACTGAAGCTTTCTTT.

The genes are TRBV6-2 or TRBV6-3 and TRBJ1-1; D remains unclear. The CDR3 length is 11 residues. Trimming cost V 4 bases and J 7 bases, with 7 bases left between them. Germline V gives CDR1 MNHEY, CDR2 SVGEGT. The CDR3 DNA reads as TGTGCCAGCAGTTGGAGCCTTGAAGCTTTCTTT. Protein product: CASSWSLEAFF.

This chain joins TRBV5-1 and TRBJ2-7, with 10 bases identical to TRBD2. Per germline, CDR1 SGHRS and CDR2 YFSETQ. The CDR3 runs 16 residues. V lost 3 bases to trimming and J lost 6 bases; unmatched junction nucleotides: 12. The CDR3 coding sequence is TGCGCCAGCAGCTATATTTCGGGACTAGCGCCCGTCGAGCAGTACTTC. Its translation is CASSYISGLAPVEQYF. The variable domain in full, completed from reference TRBV5-1 and TRBJ2-7, reads KAGVTQTPRYLIKTRGQQVTLSCSPISGHRSVSWYQQTPGQGLQFLFEYFSETQRNKGNFPGRFSGRQFSNSRSEMNVSTLELGDSALYLCASSYISGLAPVEQYFGPGTRLTVT.

The genes are TRBV20-1 and TRBJ2-7; TRBD2 matches at 10 bases. This CDR3 has 16 amino acids. The V gene end was trimmed by 3 bases and the J gene end by 2 bases; junction bases not matched to a gene: 10. Germline V gene data show CDR1 as DFQATT and CDR2 as SNEGSKA (reference sequence). The CDR3 sequence is CSASSPGLAVPYEQYF. CDR3 bases: TGCAGTGCTAGTTCCCCCGGACTAGCGGTACCCTACGAGCAGTACTTC.

The chain links TRBV7-2 to TRBJ2-7, with 7 bases aligning to TRBD2. In germline, CDR1 is SGHTA, CDR2 FQGNSA. Trimming at V came to 8 bases and at J to 2 bases, leaving 12 bases not matched to a gene. The CDR3 length is 15 residues. CDR3 sequence (DNA): TGTGCCAGCGCCTCCCTCGGCGGGAGCGCCTACGAGCAGTACTTC. It is translated as CASASLGGSAYEQYF.